A single sample is the source of the 24 T cell receptor beta chains below, sequenced in a study of T cell repertoires in cytomegalovirus infection. TCRdb re-analysed the reads in MiXCR, keeping a single row per CDR3 protein. This sample has a few hundred thousand distinct CDR3 sequences, with about 40% found just once. These receptors have no known antigen. This material consisted of cultured PBMCs, taken from culture after CMV antigen stimulation. The receptors originated from a human donor in good health (CMV status not recorded). Some clones in this sample may be carry-over from other donors' samples.

This clonotype was recorded a few times. J is TRBJ2-3 and V is TRBV12-3 or TRBV12-4, with 7 positions matching TRBD1. The CDR3 is 12 residues long. J lost 5 bases, V lost 7 bases, and 3 bases had no gene match. CDR3 DNA sequence: TGTGCCAGCAACCAGGGGGTAGATACGCAGTATTTT. Its translation: CASNQGVDTQYF.

Only a few counts were recorded for this clonotype. The V call is TRBV7-2, the J call TRBJ2-5; possibly TRBD1 for D (6 bases). Germline lookup yields CDR1 SGHTA and CDR2 FQGNSA. The V end was cut by 4 bases, the J end by 3 bases, with 18 bases between. CDR3 size: 16 residues. CDR3 protein: CASSSSGTRGEETQYF. The CDR3 DNA follows: TGTGCCAGCAGCTCATCCGGGACAAGAGGGGAAGAGACCCAGTACTTC.

The gene calls are TRBV6-2 or TRBV6-3 and TRBJ1-1; D is unclear. The CDR3 runs 14 residues. Trimming left V 6 bases short and J 0 bases short, with 11 bases between. Germline lookup yields CDR1 MNHEY and CDR2 SVGEGT. CDR3: CASRPTGMNTEAFF. The CDR3 nucleotides are TGTGCCAGCAGACCGACGGGGATGAACACTGAAGCTTTCTTT.

This rearrangement joins TRBV7-6 to TRBJ1-3; D is uncertain. Germline CDR1 and CDR2: SGHVS and FNYEAQ. There are 18 residues in the CDR3. V was shortened by 1 base and J by 0 bases, with 16 bases between the two germline ends. CDR3 bases: TGTGCCAGCAGCTTAGGTATCGGAGTTACAAGCTCTGGAAACACCATATATTTT. Amino acids: CASSLGIGVTSSGNTIYF. The variable domain in full, completed from reference TRBV7-6 and TRBJ1-3, reads GAGVSQSPRYKVTKRGQDVALRCDPISGHVSLYWYRQALGQGPEFLTYFNYEAQQDKSGLPNDRFSAERPEGSISTLTIQRTEQRDSAMYRCASSLGIGVTSSGNTIYFGEGSWLTVV.

This sequence joins TRBV7-2 and TRBJ2-2, with D tentatively TRBD2 (6 bases). Germline V gene sequence: CDR1 SGHTA, CDR2 FQGNSA. This CDR3 spans 16 amino acids. V was cut by 4 bases and J by 6 bases, with 18 bases left in between. CDR3 loop: CASSSRLWRGPGELFF. The DNA of the CDR3 is TGTGCCAGCAGCTCCCGATTGTGGAGGGGACCCGGGGAGCTGTTTTTT.

The gene calls are TRBV5-6 and TRBJ2-1; TRBD2 agrees at 9 bases. The length of the CDR3 is 18 residues. The ends lost 0 bases at V and 5 bases at J; junction bases unmatched: 12. The germline V gene encodes CDR1 SGHDT and CDR2 YYEEEE. The CDR3: CASSLVFGGTSINNEQFF. CDR3 sequence (DNA): TGTGCCAGCAGCTTGGTTTTTGGGGGGACTAGCATAAACAATGAGCAGTTCTTC.

The chain joins TRBV20-1 to TRBJ2-5; 7 bases fit TRBD2. Unmatched junction bases numbered 17, after V lost 6 bases and J lost 7 bases. The CDR3 has 15 residues. In germline, CDR1 is DFQATT, CDR2 SNEGSKA (reference sequence). The CDR3 here is CSAVTSEGLLGTQYF. For the CDR3, the DNA is TGCAGTGCGGTCACCTCGGAGGGACTACTTGGGACCCAGTACTTC.

This clonotype was observed a handful of times. The chain is built from TRBV18 and TRBJ1-6; D gene unclear. V lost 3 bases to trimming and J lost 0 bases, with 9 bases between them. The CDR3 sequence is 16 residues long. The V gene's germline CDR1 is KGHSH and CDR2 LQKENI. The CDR3 DNA reads as TGTGCCAGCTCACCGGCACGGAGCTCCTATAATTCACCCCTCCACTTT. Its translation is CASSPARSSYNSPLHF.

This clonotype was seen only a few times. The chain combines TRBV6-6 with TRBJ2-3; the match to TRBD1 covers 10 bases. Germline V lookup: CDR1 MNHNY, CDR2 SVGAGI (reference sequence). This CDR3 has 14 residues. Losses at the gene ends were 11 bases for V and 1 base for J; bases not matched to a gene: 6. The CDR3 DNA sequence: TGTGCCTCCTCCGGGACAGGGGGCACAGATACGCAGTATTTT. It yields the protein CASSGTGGTDTQYF.

A word on this clonotype: A junction end diverges from the germline sequence, so it may reflect a read error. The chain couples TRBV7-4 to TRBJ2-3; no clear D. The CDR3 is 14 amino acids. CDR1 and CDR2 (germline): SGHVT, SQSDAQ. CDR3 region: CASSLGLSTDSQYF. For the CDR3, the DNA is TGTGCCAGCAGCTTAGGTCTGAGCACAGATTCGCAGTATTTT.

The genes are TRBV6-1 and TRBJ2-3, with D possibly matching TRBD2 (6 bases). Germline CDR1 reads MNHNS; CDR2 reads SASEGT. The CDR3 is 17 amino acids. V lost 4 bases and J lost 7, with 24 bases in between. The CDR3 loop reads CASSAMRGLEYRNTQYF. CDR3 sequence (DNA): TGTGCCAGCAGTGCTATGCGGGGTTTGGAGTATAGGAATACGCAGTATTTT.

This clonotype was detected only a few times. The chain has TRBV7-2 and TRBJ2-1; 9 bases map to TRBD1. This CDR3 has 15 residues. Germline V lookup: CDR1 SGHTA, CDR2 FQGNSA. V was pared by 3 bases and J by 8 bases, with 8 bases of the junction left unmatched. The CDR3: CASSFSGQGFYEQFF. In DNA form, the CDR3 reads TGTGCCAGCAGCTTCTCGGGACAGGGATTCTATGAGCAGTTCTTC.

The chain links TRBV7-2 to TRBJ2-7; TRBD2 matches at 8 bases. Germline V lookup: CDR1 SGHTA, CDR2 FQGNSA. Trimming removed 5 bases from V and 3 bases from J; junction bases left unmatched: 9. This CDR3 comprises 15 residues. The CDR3 here is CASSQIAGSVYEQYF. As DNA, the CDR3 is TGTGCCAGCAGCCAAATAGCGGGATCCGTCTACGAGCAGTACTTC.

This clonotype was observed at least ten times. The chain links TRBV7-2 to TRBJ2-2; 8 nucleotides line up with TRBD2. With V trimmed by 4 bases and J by 4 bases, 8 bases remained unmatched. Germline V gene sequence: CDR1 SGHTA, CDR2 FQGNSA. The CDR3 loop spans 16 amino acids. CDR3 nucleotide sequence: TGTGCCAGCAGCTCCCGTCGCGGGAGGAGCACCGGGGAGCTGTTTTTT. Translated: CASSSRRGRSTGELFF.

The chain has TRBV7-4 and TRBJ1-4, with D possibly matching TRBD1 (5 bases). V was clipped by 5 bases and J by 8 bases, with 12 bases between them. The CDR3 covers 13 residues. In germline, CDR1 is SGHVT, CDR2 SQSDAQ. The CDR3 region is CASSPGTFEKLFF. CDR3 DNA: TGTGCCAGCAGCCCCGGGACTTTCGAAAAACTGTTTTTT.

This clonotype was recorded a few times. This chain links TRBV10-3 with TRBJ2-1, with TRBD2 identical over 8 bases. V gave up 4 bases and J gave up 5 bases; unmatched junction bases: 7. This CDR3 has 15 residues. The germline V gene encodes CDR1 ENHRY and CDR2 SYGVKD. The CDR3 here is CAISGTSLTHNEQFF. The CDR3 DNA is TGTGCCATCAGTGGGACTAGCTTAACCCACAATGAGCAGTTCTTC.

This clonotype was observed a few times. The V call is TRBV12-3 or TRBV12-4, the J call TRBJ2-7, with a weak D call TRBD1 (5 bases). CDR3 length: 17 amino acids. Trimming took 2 bases from V and 3 from J, leaving 20 bases between them. CDR3 DNA sequence: TGTGCCAGCAGTTTAAAGTGGCAGGGTACCTTGAACTACGAGCAGTACTTC. Amino acids: CASSLKWQGTLNYEQYF.

This clonotype was detected only a few times. V and J are TRBV6-2 or TRBV6-3 and TRBJ2-3; TRBD2 aligns across 13 bases. Unmatched junction bases numbered 9, after V lost 6 bases and J lost 6 bases. Germline V gene sequence: CDR1 MNHEY, CDR2 SVGEGT. This CDR3 is built from 16 residues. The CDR3 is CASRQTGTSGTDTQYF. The DNA for the CDR3 is TGTGCCAGCAGACAAACCGGGACTAGCGGGACGGATACGCAGTATTTT.

This clonotype was seen a few times. The chain couples TRBV7-2 to TRBJ1-3; unclear D gene. This CDR3 is 13 amino acids long. Germline V gene data show CDR1 as SGHTA and CDR2 as FQGNSA. With 3 bases removed from V and 4 bases from J, the gap between germline ends came to 7 bases. The CDR3 nucleotides are TGTGCCAGCAGCTTTAATCACGGAAACACCATATATTTT. As protein: CASSFNHGNTIYF.

The rearrangement joins TRBV7-8 to TRBJ2-7, with D unresolved. The V gene's germline CDR1 is SGHVS and CDR2 FQNEAQ. V lost 5 bases to trimming and J lost 5 bases, with 19 bases between them. The CDR3 spans 15 residues. The DNA for the CDR3 is TGTGCCAGCAGCCCAACTCGGGCAGCGATCAACGAGCAGTACTTC. Its translation: CASSPTRAAINEQYF. The variable domain in full, with the rest retrieved from reference TRBV7-8 and TRBJ2-7, is GAGVSQSPRYKVAKRGQDVALRCDPISGHVSLFWYQQALGQGPEFLTYFQNEAQLDKSGLPSDRFFAERPEGSVSTLKIQRTQQEDSAVYLCASSPTRAAINEQYFGPGTRLTVT.

This clonotype has more than one count but fewer than ten. This rearrangement joins TRBV7-6 to TRBJ2-5; D may be TRBD2 (5 bases). The CDR3 consists of 16 residues. The germline gives CDR1 SGHVS, CDR2 FNYEAQ. V was trimmed by 5 bases and J by 6 bases, leaving 22 bases between them. CDR3 region: CASSVYSAERRQTQYF. The CDR3 nucleotides are TGTGCCAGCAGCGTGTACTCAGCGGAGAGGAGGCAGACCCAGTACTTC.

V gene TRBV19 combines with J gene TRBJ2-1; the match to TRBD2 covers 13 bases. The J segment lost 8 bases and the V segment lost 6 bases, leaving 10 bases of the junction unmatched. Germline loops: CDR1 LNHDA, CDR2 SQIVND (reference sequence). The CDR3 sequence is 16 residues long. CDR3 nucleotide sequence: TGTGCCAGTAGCGACTCCGGGACTAGCGGGACCGATGAGCAGTTCTTC. Residues: CASSDSGTSGTDEQFF.

There are a few counts of this clonotype. V and J are TRBV7-2 and TRBJ1-1; D is possibly TRBD1 (5 bases). Trimming left V 6 bases short and J 4 bases short, with 12 bases between. CDR1 is SGHTA, CDR2 FQGNSA, per germline. The CDR3 runs to 13 residues. Here the CDR3 reads CASSEGSFTEAFF. The DNA of the CDR3 is TGTGCCAGCAGTGAGGGGAGCTTCACTGAAGCTTTCTTT.

The sample holds a few counts of this clonotype. The chain combines TRBV7-9 with TRBJ1-1; D might be TRBD1 (6 bases). CDR3 length equals 15 residues. Trimming pared 2 bases from V and 4 bases from J, leaving 14 bases between. The germline gives CDR1 SEHNR, CDR2 FQNEAQ (reference sequence). The CDR3 nucleotides read TGTGCCAGCAGCTTAACAGACAGGACCGGCACTGAAGCTTTCTTT. It is translated as CASSLTDRTGTEAFF.